This record concerns one T cell receptor beta chain sequence. TCRdb used MiXCR to reprocess the RT-PCR reads, holding one entry per CDR3 protein. The table includes 600,000 to 850,000 distinct CDR3 sequences, 12% to 15% detected once. The entry originates in a study of response to subunit inactivated influenza vaccine. The CDR3 sequence is 14 residues long. Trimming took off 0 bases at V and 7 bases at J, with 10 bases between the two ends. Germline V gene lookup returns CDR1 MNHEY and CDR2 SVGAGI. Sequenced material: PBMCs from blood, taken approximately 15 days before vaccination. The chain combines TRBV6-5 with TRBJ2-1; D is uncertain. This clonotype was sampled from a man aged 45-60 years who received an inactivated influenza vaccine. CDR3 residues: CASSYSGIRNEQFF. In DNA form, the CDR3 reads TGTGCCAGCAGTTACTCCGGTATACGAAATGAGCAGTTCTTC.